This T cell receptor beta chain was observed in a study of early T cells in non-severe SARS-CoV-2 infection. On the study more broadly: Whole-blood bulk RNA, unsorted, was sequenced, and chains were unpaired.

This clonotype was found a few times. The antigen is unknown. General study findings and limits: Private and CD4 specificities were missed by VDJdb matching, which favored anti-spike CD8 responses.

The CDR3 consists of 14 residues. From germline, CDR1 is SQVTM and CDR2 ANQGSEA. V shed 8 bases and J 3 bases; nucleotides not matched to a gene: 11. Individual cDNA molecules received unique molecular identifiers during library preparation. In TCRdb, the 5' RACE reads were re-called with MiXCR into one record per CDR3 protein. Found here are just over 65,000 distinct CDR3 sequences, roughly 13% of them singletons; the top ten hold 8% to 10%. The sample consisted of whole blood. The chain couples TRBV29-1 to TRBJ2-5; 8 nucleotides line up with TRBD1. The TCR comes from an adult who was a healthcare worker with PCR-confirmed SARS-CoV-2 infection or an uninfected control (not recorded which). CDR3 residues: CSSYRQGTKETQYF. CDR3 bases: TGCAGCTCCTACCGACAGGGGACCAAAGAGACCCAGTACTTC.